The 30 T cell receptor beta chains in this list originate from one sample, sequenced in a study of cytomegalovirus exposure and HLA in healthy donors. The PCR was carried out with 60 Vbeta primers and 13 Jbeta primers. Libraries were prepared by immunoSEQ multiplex PCR; TCRdb keeps only in-frame clonotypes and omits some of them. Of roughly 77,000 clones in the sample, over 9.5% are singletons; the top ten hold almost 25%. Sequenced input: PBMCs. Source of these receptors: a man aged 60 to 69 in good health and CMV-seropositive.

This clone was seen a few times. The chain carries TRBV6-1 and TRBJ2-3; D is perhaps TRBD2 (6 bases). CDR3 length equals 15 residues. The germline V gene encodes CDR1 MNHNS and CDR2 SASEGT. Trimming took 6 bases from V and 2 from J, leaving 15 bases between them. DNA of the CDR3: TGTGCCAGCAGCTTATCGGGACTCATCACAGATACGCAGTATTTT. Encoded protein: CASSLSGLITDTQYF.

This clone has just a few counts. The chain couples TRBV11-2 to TRBJ2-7, with a possible D match to TRBD2 (6 bases). This CDR3 spans 15 amino acids. Trimming pared 4 bases from V and 4 bases from J, leaving 17 bases between. CDR1 is SGHAT, CDR2 FQNNGV, per germline. CDR3 bases: TGTGCCAGCAGCTCCACGGGACTTGCTGGGTACGAGCAGTACTTC. Residues: CASSSTGLAGYEQYF.

The J gene is TRBJ2-7, the V gene TRBV7-2, with D unresolved. The germline V gene encodes CDR1 SGHTA and CDR2 FQGNSA. The length of the CDR3 is 14 residues. The V gene lost 2 bases and the J gene lost 0 bases, with 8 bases spanning the gap. The CDR3 region has the DNA TGTGCCAGCAGCTTACAGCCTAGCTCCTACGAGCAGTACTTC. It is translated as CASSLQPSSYEQYF.

The CDR3 sequence: CASSFYTDTQYF. The CDR3 nucleotides are TGTGCCAGCAGCTTTTACACAGATACGCAGTATTTT. The chain joins TRBV13 to TRBJ2-3; D not certain. This CDR3 is built from 12 residues. V was cut by 3 bases and J by 2 bases, with 3 bases left in between. Germline CDR1 PRHDT, CDR2 FYEKMQ (reference sequence). Full variable domain (remainder filled in from reference TRBV13 and TRBJ2-3): AAGVIQSPRHLIKEKRETATLKCYPIPRHDTVYWYQQGPGQDPQFLISFYEKMQSDKGSIPDRFSAQQFSDYHSELNMSSLELGDSALYFCASSFYTDTQYFGPGTRLTVL.

The chain uses TRBV19 and TRBJ1-1; perhaps TRBD1 as D (6 bases). The V end was cut by 3 bases, the J end by 2 bases, with 10 bases between. CDR1 and CDR2 from the germline V gene are LNHDA and SQIVND (reference sequence). The CDR3 is 14 residues long. CDR3 DNA: TGTGCCAGTAGTATCGGGACATTAAACACTGAAGCTTTCTTT. It is translated as CASSIGTLNTEAFF.

V is TRBV10-1 and J is TRBJ1-1; D remains unclear. CDR1 WNHNN and CDR2 SYGVQD come from the germline V gene (reference sequence). This CDR3 comprises 13 residues. Trimming pared 10 bases from V and 1 base from J, leaving 13 bases between. The CDR3 region is CATSKQKNTEAFF. CDR3 DNA sequence: TGCGCCACCTCAAAACAGAAGAACACTGAAGCTTTCTTT.

The rearrangement uses TRBV27 and TRBJ2-5; tentatively, D is TRBD2 (6 bases). The CDR3 is 15 residues long. Germline lookup yields CDR1 MNHEY and CDR2 SMNVEV (reference sequence). The V gene lost 2 bases and the J gene lost 5 bases, with 15 bases spanning the gap. The CDR3 sequence: CASSLLGPGRETQYF. In DNA form, the CDR3 reads TGTGCCAGCAGTTTACTAGGCCCTGGGAGGGAGACCCAGTACTTC.

The chain links TRBV28 to TRBJ1-1; 11 bases match TRBD1. The CDR3 length is 17 residues. V was clipped by 6 bases and J by 1 base; unmatched bases: 10. In germline, CDR1 is MDHEN, CDR2 SYDVKM. CDR3 DNA: TGTGCCAGCAGAGGACAGGGGGCATCTCTAGGGAACACTGAAGCTTTCTTT. Translating it yields CASRGQGASLGNTEAFF.

The rearrangement uses TRBV27 and TRBJ1-4, with unresolved D. The germline CDR1 and CDR2 sequences are MNHEY and SMNVEV (reference sequence). Trimming shortened V by 5 bases and J by 8 bases, and 21 bases separated the two germline ends. This CDR3 is 16 amino acids long. In DNA form, the CDR3 reads TGTGCCAGCAGTACCCTAGGCCGTTCATCCAGCGAAAAACTGTTTTTT. Its protein product is CASSTLGRSSSEKLFF.

This clone was counted only a few times. The chain uses TRBV29-1 and TRBJ1-1; D gene ambiguous. The CDR3 runs to 10 residues. The V gene's germline CDR1 is SQVTM and CDR2 ANQGSEA. Trimming shortened V by 6 bases and J by 7 bases, and 9 bases separated the two germline ends. The CDR3 sequence: CSVEQIEAFF. The CDR3 bases are TGCAGCGTGGAACAGATTGAAGCTTTCTTT.

The rearrangement uses TRBV6-6 and TRBJ1-1, with D uncertain. With 6 bases removed from V and 0 bases from J, the gap between germline ends came to 11 bases. The CDR3 has 14 residues. CDR1 and CDR2 from the germline V gene are MNHNY and SVGAGI (reference sequence). The CDR3 spells CASRSQIMNTEAFF. The CDR3 DNA sequence: TGTGCCAGCAGGTCACAGATAATGAACACTGAAGCTTTCTTT.

The gene calls are TRBV2 and TRBJ2-5; D uncertain. V shed 9 bases and J shed 2 bases, with 7 bases lying between them. The CDR3 contains 11 residues. Germline V gene data show CDR1 as SNHLY and CDR2 as FYNNEI. CDR3: CASGQQETQYF. In nucleotides, the CDR3 is TGTGCCAGTGGCCAGCAAGAGACCCAGTACTTC.

Only a few counts were recorded for this clone. The chain recombines TRBV6-1 with TRBJ2-3; 8 bases agree with TRBD2. The CDR3 runs 15 residues. V was clipped by 7 bases and J by 3 bases; unmatched bases: 9. The germline CDR1 and CDR2 sequences are MNHNS and SASEGT. DNA for the CDR3: TGTGCCAGCACCCCTCCGGGGGGGCTGACAGATACGCAGTATTTT. Its protein is CASTPPGGLTDTQYF.

The sample holds one count of this clone. V and J are TRBV2 and TRBJ2-3; TRBD1 matches at 10 bases. The CDR3 is 14 residues long. CDR1 is SNHLY, CDR2 FYNNEI, per germline. The V and J ends lost 10 bases and 4 bases, in that order; junction bases with no gene match: 8. Here the CDR3 DNA reads TGTGCCACGGGTGGGGACAGGGGATCAGATACGCAGTATTTT. Translated, it gives CATGGDRGSDTQYF.

This chain joins TRBV2 and TRBJ2-7, with a possible D match to TRBD1 (5 bases). The ends were cut back, 7 bases at V and 4 bases at J, with 20 bases in the middle. The CDR3 contains 15 residues. Germline values: CDR1 SNHLY, CDR2 FYNNEI. The CDR3 DNA sequence: TGTGCCAGCACTTCCCTGGGCACGGACATATACGAGCAGTACGTC. It codes for CASTSLGTDIYEQYV.

This clone was detected a few times. This sequence joins TRBV5-4 and TRBJ2-1, with 9 bases fitting TRBD1. The germline V gene has CDR1 SGHNT and CDR2 YYREEE (reference sequence). V was clipped by 1 base and J by 7 bases; unmatched bases: 9. This CDR3 comprises 16 residues. The CDR3 reads CASSLKRGQGKNEQFF. Written as DNA, the CDR3 is TGTGCCAGCAGCTTGAAGCGAGGACAGGGGAAAAATGAGCAGTTCTTC. The full variable domain, in which reference TRBV5-4 and TRBJ2-1 provide the parts outside the CDR3, is ETGVTQSPTHLIKTRGQQVTLRCSSQSGHNTVSWYQQALGQGPQFIFQYYREEENGRGNFPPRFSGLQFPNYSSELNVNALELDDSALYLCASSLKRGQGKNEQFFGPGTRLTVL.

The chain has TRBV13 and TRBJ2-7, with 7 nucleotides matching TRBD2. V lost 3 bases, J lost 1 base, and 6 bases stayed unmatched. CDR1 and CDR2 from the germline V gene are PRHDT and FYEKMQ (reference sequence). The CDR3 totals 15 residues. In nucleotides, the CDR3 is TGTGCCAGCAGCTTTAAGGGACTACTTTCCTACGAGCAGTACTTC. Protein: CASSFKGLLSYEQYF.

The V call is TRBV7-6, the J call TRBJ2-4, with a weak D call TRBD1 (5 bases). V gave up 1 base and J gave up 4 bases, with 17 bases separating them. The length of the CDR3 is 17 residues. Per the germline V gene, CDR1 is SGHVS and CDR2 is FNYEAQ. The CDR3 is CASSLGEWAGQKNIQYF. The CDR3 bases are TGTGCCAGCAGCTTAGGAGAATGGGCAGGGCAAAAAAACATTCAGTACTTC.

The gene calls are TRBV7-3 and TRBJ2-6; D might be TRBD2 (5 bases). Germline V gene sequence: CDR1 SGHTA, CDR2 FQGTGA. The CDR3 is 15 residues long. The V end was cut by 2 bases, the J end by 2 bases, with 7 bases between. Here the CDR3 DNA reads TGTGCCAGCAGCTTAGACGGGGCTGGGGCCAACGTCCTGACTTTC. Translated: CASSLDGAGANVLTF.

This clone occurred a few times. This chain uses TRBV11-3 with TRBJ2-1; D remains ambiguous. Germline assignment: CDR1 SGHNT and CDR2 YENEEA. Between the trimmed V and J ends, which lost 4 bases and 10 bases, there was a span of 14 bases. This CDR3 is built from 13 residues. The CDR3 spells CASSSLRSSEQFF. In DNA, the CDR3 is TGTGCCAGCAGCTCCTTACGTAGTAGCGAGCAGTTCTTC.

The chain carries TRBV18 and TRBJ2-5; possible D gene TRBD2, 5 bases. The germline V gene encodes CDR1 KGHSH and CDR2 LQKENI. The CDR3 is 13 residues long. Between the trimmed V and J ends, which lost 3 bases and 10 bases, there was a span of 15 bases. CDR3 nucleotides: TGTGCCAGCTCACCCGGACCCCCACGGGGCCAGTACTTC. Its protein is CASSPGPPRGQYF. Filled out from reference TRBV18 and TRBJ2-5, the complete variable domain reads NAGVMQNPRHLVRRRGQEARLRCSPMKGHSHVYWYRQLPEEGLKFMVYLQKENIIDESGMPKERFSAEFPKEGPSILRIQQVVRGDSAAYFCASSPGPPRGQYFGPGTRLLVL.

This clone was observed a handful of times. This chain connects TRBV6-5 to TRBJ2-2; D remains unclear. Germline lookup yields CDR1 MNHEY and CDR2 SVGAGI. V was shortened by 6 bases and J by 8 bases, with 7 bases between the two germline ends. This CDR3 is built from 11 residues. CDR3 region: CASRGLGELFF. CDR3 DNA: TGTGCCAGCAGGGGCCTTGGGGAGCTGTTTTTT.

This sequence joins TRBV9 and TRBJ1-2; 7 nucleotides agree with TRBD1. Germline V gene data show CDR1 as SGDLS and CDR2 as YYNGEE. This CDR3 comprises 16 residues. After removal of 3 bases from V and 0 bases from J, the junction contained 8 bases not matched to a gene. Here the CDR3 reads CASSGDSYFTNYGYTF. CDR3 nucleotide sequence: TGTGCCAGCAGCGGGGACAGCTACTTTACTAACTATGGCTACACCTTC.

This clone came up a few times. The chain uses TRBV9 and TRBJ1-1; no definite D call. V was trimmed by 4 bases and J by 0 bases, leaving 10 bases between them. Germline V lookup: CDR1 SGDLS, CDR2 YYNGEE. The CDR3 is made up of 14 amino acids. The CDR3: CASSPMLMNTEAFF. DNA of the CDR3: TGTGCCAGCAGCCCTATGTTGATGAACACTGAAGCTTTCTTT.

This clone has more than one count but fewer than ten. V and J are TRBV7-9 and TRBJ2-1, with 9 bases matching TRBD2. The CDR3 totals 15 residues. Germline loops: CDR1 SEHNR, CDR2 FQNEAQ (reference sequence). V lost 5 bases, J lost 6 bases, and 8 bases stayed unmatched. The chain's CDR3 is CASSLLAGIGNEQFF. The CDR3 coding sequence is TGTGCCAGCAGCCTACTAGCGGGTATCGGCAATGAGCAGTTCTTC. The full variable domain, in which reference TRBV7-9 and TRBJ2-1 provide the parts outside the CDR3, is DTGVSQNPRHKITKRGQNVTFRCDPISEHNRLYWYRQTLGQGPEFLTYFQNEAQLEKSRLLSDRFSAERPKGSFSTLEIQRTEQGDSAMYLCASSLLAGIGNEQFFGPGTRLTVL.

This clone was observed a single time. The chain carries TRBV23-1 and TRBJ2-2; 7 positions agree with TRBD2. Being an ORF, TRBV23-1 has a function that is uncertain. The CDR3 consists of 18 residues. Unmatched junction bases numbered 16, after V lost 8 bases and J lost 1 base. The CDR3 DNA reads as TGCGCCAGCCCCCGCTCGCAGGACCAGCGGGGGAACACCGGGGAGCTGTTTTTT. Translation gives CASPRSQDQRGNTGELFF.

V gene TRBV11-2 combines with J gene TRBJ1-6; TRBD1 matches at 9 bases. CDR3 length equals 14 residues. The V gene's germline CDR1 is SGHAT and CDR2 FQNNGV. The V gene end was trimmed by 3 bases and the J gene end by 7 bases; junction bases not matched to a gene: 1. CDR3 nucleotides: TGTGCCAGCAGCTTCGGGACAGGGAATTCACCCCTCCACTTT. Amino acids: CASSFGTGNSPLHF.

The chain couples TRBV2 to TRBJ2-1; 8 bases fit TRBD2. The junction had 8 bases not matched to a gene; V was cut back by 4 bases and J by 12 bases. The germline V gene has CDR1 SNHLY and CDR2 FYNNEI. The CDR3 contains 13 residues. For the CDR3, the DNA is TGTGCCAGCAGTGCAGGGACTAGGGAACGGCAGTTCTTC. This gives the protein CASSAGTRERQFF.

This clone appeared many times. The rearrangement joins TRBV5-1 to TRBJ2-5, with TRBD2 matching over 9 bases. This CDR3 spans 15 amino acids. Trimming at V came to 2 bases and at J to 5 bases, leaving 7 bases not matched to a gene. The germline gives CDR1 SGHRS, CDR2 YFSETQ. DNA for the CDR3: TGCGCCAGCAGCTTTCTTAGCGGGGGAGGGGAGACCCAGTACTTC. This sequence encodes CASSFLSGGGETQYF.

This clone was recorded a few times. The chain has TRBV14 and TRBJ2-1, with D uncertain. Trimming removed 0 bases from V and 8 bases from J, with 11 bases in between. This CDR3 region has 14 residues. Germline V gene data show CDR1 as SGHDN and CDR2 as FVKESK. CDR3 residues: CASSQDITVDEQFF. CDR3 coding DNA: TGTGCCAGCAGCCAAGATATAACGGTGGATGAGCAGTTCTTC.